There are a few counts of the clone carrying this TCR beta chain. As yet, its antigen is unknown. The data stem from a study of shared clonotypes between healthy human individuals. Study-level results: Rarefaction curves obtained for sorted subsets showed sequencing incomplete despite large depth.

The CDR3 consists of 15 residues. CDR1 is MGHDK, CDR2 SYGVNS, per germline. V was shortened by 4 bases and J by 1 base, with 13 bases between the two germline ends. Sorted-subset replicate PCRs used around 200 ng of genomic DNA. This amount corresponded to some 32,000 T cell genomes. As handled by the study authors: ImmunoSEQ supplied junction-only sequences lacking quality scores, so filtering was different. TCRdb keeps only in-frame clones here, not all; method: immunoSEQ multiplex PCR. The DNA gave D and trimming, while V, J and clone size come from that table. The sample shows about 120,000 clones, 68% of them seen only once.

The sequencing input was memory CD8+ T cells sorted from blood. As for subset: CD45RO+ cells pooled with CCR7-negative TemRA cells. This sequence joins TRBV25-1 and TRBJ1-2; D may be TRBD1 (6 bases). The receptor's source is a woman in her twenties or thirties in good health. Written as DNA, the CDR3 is TGTGCCAGCAGTGGTCTGGGGGCGCTTAACTATGGCTACACCTTC. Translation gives CASSGLGALNYGYTF.